A single TCR beta chain is shown here with its context. What it binds is not known. The CDR3 is 17 residues long. Germline CDR1 reads MDHEN; CDR2 reads SYDVKM. Between the trimmed V and J ends, which lost 3 bases and 3 bases, there was a span of 20 bases. The source of the sample is a study of lymphopenia after photon versus proton radiotherapy. Findings and limits, study-wide: Post-nadir TCR diversity decline inversely tracked overall survival among those who died.

Repertoires were generated with immunoSEQ multiplex PCR, while TCRdb's copy carries only in-frame clones and drops some. The table lists more than 15,000 clones, roughly four fifths of them singletons, with around 3% in the top ten. The rearrangement links TRBV28 to TRBJ1-2; TRBD1 is a possible D gene (5 bases). The source is a woman in her 50s with pancreatic cancer. The source was peripheral blood, collected from a patient treated with photon-based radiotherapy. CDR3 nucleotide sequence: TGTGCCAGCAGTTTGGGCAGGGCGGGGGAGATAGACTATGGCTACACCTTC. It translates to CASSLGRAGEIDYGYTF.